The TCR beta chain described here comes from a study of CD8+CD57+ T cells in acquired aplastic anemia. The CDR3 is made up of 19 amino acids. The ends were cut back, 8 bases at V and 5 bases at J, with 28 bases in the middle. CDR1 is ENHRY and CDR2 is SYGVKD in the germline V gene. Genomic DNA, the template, was used for profiling of the TCR beta VDJ and CDR3. A single record per CDR3 protein comes from TCRdb applying MiXCR to the reads. The table shows more than 45,000 distinct CDR3 sequences, with about three quarters occurring only once. Source material: sorted CD4+, CD8+, or CD8+CD57+ T cells (not recorded which) from PBMCs. This TCR derives from a human donor in good health, serving as a control. The chain couples TRBV10-3 to TRBJ1-6, with D possibly being TRBD1 (5 bases). CDR3 amino acids: CAILGRDFDQRMNNSPLHF. The DNA of the CDR3 is TGTGCCATCCTTGGGCGGGACTTCGACCAGAGAATGAATAATTCACCCCTCCACTTT.